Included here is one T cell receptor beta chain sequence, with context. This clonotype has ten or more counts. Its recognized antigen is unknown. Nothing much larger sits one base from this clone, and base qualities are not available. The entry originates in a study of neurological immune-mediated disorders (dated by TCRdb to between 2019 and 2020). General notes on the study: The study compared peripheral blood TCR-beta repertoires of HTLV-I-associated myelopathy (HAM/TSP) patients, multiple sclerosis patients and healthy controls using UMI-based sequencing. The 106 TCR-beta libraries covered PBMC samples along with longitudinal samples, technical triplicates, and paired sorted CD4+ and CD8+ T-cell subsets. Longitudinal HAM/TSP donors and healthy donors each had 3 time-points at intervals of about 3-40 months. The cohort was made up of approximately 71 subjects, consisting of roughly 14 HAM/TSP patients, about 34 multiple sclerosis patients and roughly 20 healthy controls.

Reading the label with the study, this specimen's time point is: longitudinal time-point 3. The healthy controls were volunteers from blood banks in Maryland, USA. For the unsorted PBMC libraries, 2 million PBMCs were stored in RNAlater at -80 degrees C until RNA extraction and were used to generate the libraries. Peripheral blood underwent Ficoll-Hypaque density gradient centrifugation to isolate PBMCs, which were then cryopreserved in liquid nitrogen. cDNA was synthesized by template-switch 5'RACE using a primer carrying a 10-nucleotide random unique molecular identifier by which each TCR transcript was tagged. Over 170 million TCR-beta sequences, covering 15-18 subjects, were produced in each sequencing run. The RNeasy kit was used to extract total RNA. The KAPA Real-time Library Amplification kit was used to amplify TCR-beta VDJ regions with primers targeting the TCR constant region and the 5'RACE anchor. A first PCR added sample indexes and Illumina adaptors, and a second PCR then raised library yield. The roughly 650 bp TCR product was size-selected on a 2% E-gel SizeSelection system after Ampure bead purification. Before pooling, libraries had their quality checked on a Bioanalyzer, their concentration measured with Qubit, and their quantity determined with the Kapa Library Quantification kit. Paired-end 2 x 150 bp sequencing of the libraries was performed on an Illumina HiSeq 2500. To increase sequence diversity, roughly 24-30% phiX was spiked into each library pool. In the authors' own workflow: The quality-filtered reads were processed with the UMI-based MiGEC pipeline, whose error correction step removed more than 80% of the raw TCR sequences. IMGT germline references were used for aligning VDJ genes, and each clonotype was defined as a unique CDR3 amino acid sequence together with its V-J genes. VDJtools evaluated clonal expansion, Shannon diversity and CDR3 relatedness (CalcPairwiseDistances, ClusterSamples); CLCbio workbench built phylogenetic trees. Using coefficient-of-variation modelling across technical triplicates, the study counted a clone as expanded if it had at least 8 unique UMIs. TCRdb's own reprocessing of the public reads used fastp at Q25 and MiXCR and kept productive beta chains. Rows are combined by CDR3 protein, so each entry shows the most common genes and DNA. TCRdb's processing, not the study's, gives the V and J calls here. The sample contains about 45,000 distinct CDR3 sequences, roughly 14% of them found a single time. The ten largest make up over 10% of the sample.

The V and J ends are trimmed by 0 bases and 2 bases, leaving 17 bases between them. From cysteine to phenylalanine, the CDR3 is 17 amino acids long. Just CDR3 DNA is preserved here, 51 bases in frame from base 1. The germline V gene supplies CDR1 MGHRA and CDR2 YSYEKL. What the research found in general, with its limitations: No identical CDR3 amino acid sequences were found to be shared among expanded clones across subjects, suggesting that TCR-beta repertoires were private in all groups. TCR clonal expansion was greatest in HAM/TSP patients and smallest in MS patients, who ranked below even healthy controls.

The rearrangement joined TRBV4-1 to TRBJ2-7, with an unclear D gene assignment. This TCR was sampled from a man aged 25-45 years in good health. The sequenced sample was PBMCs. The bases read TGCGCCAGCAGCCAAGACCGTTTTCGCTATACCACCTACGAGCAGTACTTC. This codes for CASSQDRFRYTTYEQYF.